The entry that follows covers one T cell receptor beta chain sequence. The antigen this receptor binds is unknown. No base quality information exists; no much larger clone differs at one position. These data are taken from a study of human T cells and chemical hapten exposure (TCRdb year 2021). Notes on the research overall: For sensitization, 2% DPC in acetone was applied to a roughly 2 cm by roughly 2 cm area of upper inner arm skin. Throughout the study period of 20 to 25 weeks, patients also received therapeutic DPC doses to the scalp every week. Patch tests used Finn chambers with 0.01% DPC on the upper back, scored after 6 days by International Contact Dermatitis Research Group standards. Most of the patients in the cohort were female, and the cohort covered alopecia areata with under or over 50% scalp involvement, alopecia totalis and alopecia universalis. Libraries were pooled for sequencing, and variation in per-sample TCR yields was attributed mainly to small differences in library volumes within the pool. In alopecia patients, the study followed how the peripheral blood TCR repertoire changed in vivo over primary and secondary sensitization to diphenylcyclopropenone (DPC), a hapten. Blood samples were taken from patients before sensitization (week 0) and then at 2, 6 and about 24 weeks after DPC sensitization. Blood for TCR sequencing was provided by twenty-nine alopecia patients at one to four time points (pre-sensitization, 2, 6 and 24 weeks). Beyond this particular receptor, the publication reports: Repeated subsampling changed both the strength of the expansion versus patch-test correlation and the threshold at which that correlation became significant. Compared with pre-sensitization or healthy control sets, expanded TCRs formed significantly more large CDR3 similarity clusters, which is consistent with antigen-driven responses. The number of TCRs above 1 in 1000 frequency did not change with DPC sensitization; there was no evidence of global repertoire structure alterations. All patients had alopecia, a presumed autoimmune disease, so their immune response might differ from that of healthy individuals. A positive correlation was found between the number of PT1 expanded TCRs and patch test score, with significance reached at thresholds 8, 16 and 32 but not 4.

Per the publication, the time point label means: pre-sensitization, week 0. What this sample's treatment or condition label stands for: therapeutic diphenylcyclopropenone sensitization with weekly scalp DPC. At each patch-test visit, blood was drawn before the patch test was applied. Patients were eligible if aged 18 to 70, diagnosed with alopecia and judged suitable for DPC therapy, and pregnant patients were excluded. Unfractionated whole blood was collected in Tempus Blood RNA tubes, and total RNA was extracted from that blood. V is reduced by 4 bases and J by 2 bases, leaving a spacing of 15 bases between them. Measured from the cysteine to the phenylalanine, the CDR3 is 15 residues long. Only CDR3 DNA remains: 45 bases, in frame from the first base. Based on the germline V gene, the CDR1 and CDR2 sequences are SNHLY and FYNNEI. Library construction relied on RACE. The sequencing machine was a NextSeq 500. During library preparation, unique molecular identifiers were attached to individual cDNA molecules so that TCRs could be counted quantitatively and reproducibly. From each blood RNA sample, both TCR alpha and TCR beta chains were sequenced. On the study's bioinformatics: Samples had a median of 95,638 TCRs, with a range from about 23,224 to 750,000. The Decombinator software suite was used to annotate the V, J and CDR3 of the TCR reads. To make PS versus PT1 abundance plots, every sample was subsampled to the same number of TCRs (28,000). TCRs were defined as expanded if absent before sensitization and observed at least eight times at the 2-week time point. TCRdb trimmed public reads at Q25 via fastp, called clones via MiXCR and kept in-frame beta chains. When rows share a CDR3 protein, they turn into one entry using the most common DNA and genes. The V and J calls here are based on TCRdb, not the publication. The sample table contains 300,000 to 450,000 distinct CDR3 sequences; only one count was recorded for roughly 4.6% of them. Together, the top ten hold 2% to 3% of the sample.

This TCR was recovered from a woman in her fifties or sixties with alopecia areata. Some clones in this sample may be carry-over from other donors' samples. The chain joins TRBV2 to TRBJ2-7; a weak D assignment points to TRBD1 (5 bases agree). The sample consisted of whole blood, taken in connection with sensitization to the hapten diphenylcyclopropenone (DPC). The bases read TGTGCCAGCAGTGGGTTAACAGGTTTAACCTACGAGCAGTACTTC. This sequence encodes CASSGLTGLTYEQYF.